The present entry profiles one TCR beta chain with its context. This record comes from a study of blood T cell repertoires in COVID-19. On the study more broadly: Collection of acute and convalescent COVID-19 samples took place in the United States, Italy and Spain.

As processed by the authors: Counts of nucleated cells, estimated from reference gene primer amplification, were obtained. Sequenced by immunoSEQ multiplex PCR; TCRdb stores in-frame clones only, minus some. The V and J calls and the clone size are those of that table, but D and trimming were determined from the DNA. The data hold 200,000 to 250,000 clones, with 84% observed a single time. CDR3 length: 14 amino acids. CDR1 and CDR2 from the germline V gene are SQVTM and ANQGSEA. The V end lost 7 bases, the J end lost 0 bases, and 15 bases lay between the germline ends. The TCR was taken from a woman aged 25 to 45 who had recovered from COVID-19. The chain couples TRBV29-1 to TRBJ1-1; weak D call: TRBD1 (6 bases). Sequenced material: peripheral blood. Here the CDR3 DNA reads TGCAGCGCACGATCGACAGGATTGAACACTGAAGCTTTCTTT. Translation: CSARSTGLNTEAFF. Full variable domain (missing parts from reference TRBV29-1 and TRBJ1-1): SAVISQKPSRDICQRGTSLTIQCQVDSQVTMMFWYRQQPGQSLTLIATANQGSEATYESGFVIDKFPISRPNLTFSTLTVSNMSPEDSSIYLCSARSTGLNTEAFFGQGTRLTVV.